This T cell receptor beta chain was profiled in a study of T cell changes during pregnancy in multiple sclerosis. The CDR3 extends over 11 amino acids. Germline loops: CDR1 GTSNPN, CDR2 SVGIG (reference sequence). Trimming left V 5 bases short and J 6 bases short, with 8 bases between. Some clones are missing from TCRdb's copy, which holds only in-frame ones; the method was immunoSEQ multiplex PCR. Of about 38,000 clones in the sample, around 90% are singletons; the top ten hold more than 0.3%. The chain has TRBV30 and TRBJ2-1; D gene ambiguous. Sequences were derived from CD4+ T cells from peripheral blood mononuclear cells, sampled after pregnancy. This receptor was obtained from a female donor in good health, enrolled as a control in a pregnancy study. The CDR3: CAWEARNEQFF. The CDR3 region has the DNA TGTGCCTGGGAAGCTCGCAATGAGCAGTTCTTC.